These 28 T cell receptor beta chains share one sample of origin, sequenced in a study of a mutant IDH1 vaccine in newly diagnosed glioma. Profiled with immunoSEQ multiplex PCR; TCRdb holds only in-frame clones, not every one. The table shows 60,000 to 75,000 clones, with around four fifths occurring only once. Sample time point: baseline, week 1 (first vaccination visit). Indicated treatment: pre-vaccination baseline after standard-of-care therapy. The specimen was peripheral blood mononuclear cells (PBMCs), collected from a glioma patient treated with radiotherapy, temozolomide or both. The receptor source for this set is a woman between 18 and 29 years old with glioma. Some clones in this sample may be carry-over from other donors' samples.

The gene calls are TRBV7-2 and TRBJ2-7; D gene ambiguous. There are 13 residues in the CDR3. Trimming left V 1 base short and J 4 bases short, with 8 bases between. Germline V gives CDR1 SGHTA, CDR2 FQGNSA. In DNA, the CDR3 is TGTGCCAGCAGCTTAGTGGACGGGTACGAGCAGTACTTC. Translation: CASSLVDGYEQYF.

The chain has TRBV5-6 and TRBJ1-2, with D possibly being TRBD1 (5 bases). This CDR3 contains 15 residues. V was shortened by 0 bases and J by 3 bases, with 12 bases between the two germline ends. Germline-derived CDR1 and CDR2 are SGHDT and YYEEEE. This CDR3 reads CASSLDRQGDYGYTF. For the CDR3, the DNA is TGTGCCAGCAGCTTGGATAGGCAGGGTGACTATGGCTACACCTTC.

This clone showed up just a few times. The genes are TRBV7-9 and TRBJ1-2; no firm D call. This CDR3 has 12 residues. The germline gives CDR1 SEHNR, CDR2 FQNEAQ (reference sequence). Trimming removed 2 bases from V and 8 bases from J, with 9 bases in between. The CDR3 protein is CASSLRDSGYTF. The DNA for the CDR3 is TGTGCCAGCAGCTTACGGGATTCAGGCTACACCTTC.

The genes are TRBV6-5 and TRBJ1-6; 7 positions match TRBD1. Looked up from germline, CDR1 is MNHEY and CDR2 is SVGAGI. V lost 0 bases, J lost 6 bases, and 2 bases stayed unmatched. There are 15 residues in the CDR3. In DNA form, the CDR3 reads TGTGCCAGCAGTTACTCTAGGGACAGTAATTCACCCCTCCACTTT. Translation: CASSYSRDSNSPLHF.

The table lists this clone with a few counts. This sequence joins TRBV9 and TRBJ1-1, with 9 bases aligning to TRBD1. The CDR3 has 15 amino acids. Per germline, CDR1 SGDLS and CDR2 YYNGEE. V shed 0 bases, J shed 6 bases, and the junction held 6 bases outside the gene matches. The CDR3 spells CASSVEGTGRPEAFF. The CDR3 DNA reads as TGTGCCAGCAGCGTAGAGGGGACAGGGAGGCCTGAAGCTTTCTTT.

The chain combines TRBV6-5 with TRBJ2-7; 11 nucleotides match TRBD2. Per germline, CDR1 MNHEY and CDR2 SVGAGI. With V trimmed by 9 bases and J by 2 bases, 6 bases remained unmatched. This CDR3 is 14 amino acids long. In DNA form, the CDR3 reads TGTGCCAGAACGAGACTAGCGGGAACCTACGAGCAGTACTTC. This gives the protein CARTRLAGTYEQYF.

The chain has TRBV10-3 and TRBJ2-5; TRBD2 matches 8 bases. The DNA end favors TRBJ2-7, so the J call may be wrong. Germline CDR1 ENHRY, CDR2 SYGVKD. This CDR3 spans 14 amino acids. The CDR3 is CAIGRAGENYEQYF. CDR3 in DNA: TGTGCCATCGGGAGAGCGGGGGAGAACTACGAGCAGTACTTC.

The chain recombines TRBV19 with TRBJ2-2; D is unclear. This CDR3 has 16 residues. V lost 0 bases and J lost 4, with 12 bases in between. From germline, CDR1 is LNHDA and CDR2 SQIVND (reference sequence). CDR3 residues: CASSIDGELFTGELFF. CDR3 in DNA: TGTGCCAGTAGTATAGATGGAGAACTTTTCACCGGGGAGCTGTTTTTT. Supplemented by reference TRBV19 and TRBJ2-2, the full variable domain reads DGGITQSPKYLFRKEGQNVTLSCEQNLNHDAMYWYRQDPGQGLRLIYYSQIVNDFQKGDIAEGYSVSREKKESFPLTVTSAQKNPTAFYLCASSIDGELFTGELFFGEGSRLTVL.

The chain joins TRBV19 to TRBJ2-5, with 9 bases that match TRBD1. Germline CDR1 LNHDA, CDR2 SQIVND (reference sequence). The ends lost 5 bases at V and 1 base at J; junction bases unmatched: 5. This CDR3 is built from 15 residues. The DNA for the CDR3 is TGTGCCAGTAGTTCCGGGACAGGGCCCCAAGAGACCCAGTACTTC. This codes for CASSSGTGPQETQYF. Full variable domain (rest looked up from reference TRBV19 and TRBJ2-5): DGGITQSPKYLFRKEGQNVTLSCEQNLNHDAMYWYRQDPGQGLRLIYYSQIVNDFQKGDIAEGYSVSREKKESFPLTVTSAQKNPTAFYLCASSSGTGPQETQYFGPGTRLLVL.

This clone was counted between two and nine times. V and J are TRBV11-2 and TRBJ1-1, with TRBD1 matching over 7 bases. The CDR3 is 12 residues long. Germline V CDR1 and CDR2: SGHAT, FQNNGV. Trimming took 5 bases from V and 5 from J; bases not matched to a gene: 2. The CDR3 DNA follows: TGTGCCAGCAGCCTGACAGGGACTGAAGCTTTCTTT. It yields the protein CASSLTGTEAFF.

The chain combines TRBV25-1 with TRBJ2-7, with TRBD1 matching over 8 bases. V lost 2 bases, J lost 3 bases, and 6 bases stayed unmatched. The CDR3 consists of 15 residues. The germline V gene encodes CDR1 MGHDK and CDR2 SYGVNS. The CDR3 sequence: CASSEDRGNLYEQYF. CDR3 coding DNA: TGTGCCAGCAGTGAAGACAGGGGTAATCTCTACGAGCAGTACTTC.

CDR3 protein: CASSQFTGGTEAFF. CDR3 in DNA: TGCGCCAGCAGCCAATTCACAGGGGGCACTGAAGCTTTCTTT. V gene TRBV4-3 combines with J gene TRBJ1-1, with TRBD1 matching over 8 bases. The germline gives CDR1 LGHNA, CDR2 YSLEER. Unmatched junction bases numbered 3, after V lost 2 bases and J lost 4 bases. The CDR3 runs 14 residues.

The rearrangement joins TRBV5-1 to TRBJ2-6; D is unclear. CDR3 length: 14 residues. Germline CDR1 reads SGHRS; CDR2 reads YFSETQ. V was shortened by 2 bases and J by 0 bases, with 3 bases between the two germline ends. CDR3 region: CASSFNSGANVLTF. CDR3 DNA sequence: TGCGCCAGCAGCTTTAACTCTGGGGCCAACGTCCTGACTTTC.

The chain employs TRBV6-1 and TRBJ2-7; 7 bases are a match to TRBD2. In germline, CDR1 is MNHNS, CDR2 SASEGT. V lost 3 bases to trimming and J lost 1 base; unmatched junction nucleotides: 12. This CDR3 has 17 amino acids. CDR3 DNA: TGTGCCAGCAGTGACAATCACGGGGAGGGTATATCCTACGAGCAGTACTTC. Translation gives CASSDNHGEGISYEQYF.

V gene TRBV5-5 combines with J gene TRBJ1-5; D unclear. Germline V gene data show CDR1 as SGHKS and CDR2 as YYEKEE (reference sequence). The CDR3 covers 13 residues. The germline V and J ends were trimmed by 7 bases and 4 bases, with 12 bases remaining between them. The CDR3 DNA follows: TGTGCCAGCCGCCGAGAGGAGAATCAGCCCCAGCATTTT. Translating gives CASRREENQPQHF.

This clone was found once. The chain joins TRBV5-4 to TRBJ2-2; unclear D gene. The CDR3 spans 14 residues. Germline V gene data show CDR1 as SGHNT and CDR2 as YYREEE (reference sequence). V lost 2 bases, J lost 0 bases, and 5 bases lay in between. CDR3 nucleotides: TGTGCCAGCAGCTTTGCCGCGAACACCGGGGAGCTGTTTTTT. Its protein product is CASSFAANTGELFF.

This rearrangement joins TRBV4-1 to TRBJ2-7; TRBD1 is a possible D gene (5 bases). Germline CDR1 is MGHRA and CDR2 is YSYEKL. There are 12 residues in the CDR3. V lost 4 bases and J 4 bases, leaving 8 bases between the germline ends. The CDR3 DNA follows: TGCGCCAGCAGCCCTGGACAATACGAGCAGTACTTC. It codes for CASSPGQYEQYF.

The chain joins TRBV27 to TRBJ1-2; 9 bases are a match to TRBD1. Germline values: CDR1 MNHEY, CDR2 SMNVEV (reference sequence). CDR3 length: 19 amino acids. Germline trimming cut 1 base from V and 0 bases from J; bases unmatched to any gene: 12. Here the CDR3 reads CASSLYGFGQGTTNYGYTF. DNA of the CDR3: TGTGCCAGCAGTTTATACGGATTCGGACAGGGGACTACTAACTATGGCTACACCTTC.

The gene calls are TRBV6-6 and TRBJ1-1; D may be TRBD1 (5 bases). The V end lost 5 bases, the J end lost 1 base, and 11 bases lay between the germline ends. This CDR3 has 14 residues. In germline, CDR1 is MNHNY, CDR2 SVGAGI (reference sequence). This CDR3 is CASSPGTANTEAFF. The CDR3 DNA reads as TGTGCCAGCAGTCCCGGGACGGCGAACACTGAAGCTTTCTTT.

This chain joins TRBV6-5 and TRBJ2-2; perhaps D is TRBD1 or TRBD2 (5 bases each). The V end was cut by 5 bases, the J end by 5 bases, with 12 bases between. The length of the CDR3 is 14 residues. CDR1 MNHEY and CDR2 SVGAGI come from the germline V gene. The CDR3 nucleotides read TGTGCCAGCAGTCGAGGTTGGGGGACCGGGGAGCTGTTTTTT. Translating gives CASSRGWGTGELFF.

The chain couples TRBV27 to TRBJ1-1; 8 positions match TRBD1. Germline trimming cut 3 bases from V and 4 bases from J; bases unmatched to any gene: 1. The germline gives CDR1 MNHEY, CDR2 SMNVEV (reference sequence). This CDR3 is built from 13 residues. The chain's CDR3 is CASSLTGVTEAFF. CDR3 DNA: TGTGCCAGCAGTTTGACAGGGGTCACTGAAGCTTTCTTT.

The DNA for the CDR3 is TGTGCCAGTAGGTTTACGCTAAGGGACGATGGCTACACCTTC. It codes for CASRFTLRDDGYTF. The chain carries TRBV19 and TRBJ1-2; a possible D gene is TRBD1 (5 bases). With 6 bases removed from V and 6 bases from J, the gap between germline ends came to 17 bases. Germline values: CDR1 LNHDA, CDR2 SQIVND (reference sequence). CDR3 length equals 14 residues.

The chain links TRBV11-1 to TRBJ1-6; tentative D call: TRBD1 (5 bases). Germline-derived CDR1 and CDR2 are SGHAT and FQDESV (reference sequence). With 3 bases removed from V and 7 bases from J, the gap between germline ends came to 10 bases. The CDR3 extends over 14 amino acids. CDR3 bases: TGTGCCAGCAGCTTTCAGGGTGGCAATTCACCCCTCCACTTT. Protein product: CASSFQGGNSPLHF.

The V call is TRBV5-4, the J call TRBJ2-3; possible D gene TRBD1, 7 bases. This CDR3 has 15 residues. V lost 4 bases and J 5 bases, leaving 17 bases between the germline ends. The germline V gene encodes CDR1 SGHNT and CDR2 YYREEE (reference sequence). DNA of the CDR3: TGTGCCAGCAGCAAGGCAGGGGGGAATCTAGATACGCAGTATTTT. Its translation is CASSKAGGNLDTQYF.

The chain has TRBV19 and TRBJ1-2; 7 bases map to TRBD1. V shed 5 bases, J shed 4 bases, and the junction held 13 bases outside the gene matches. This CDR3 has 16 amino acids. CDR1 and CDR2 from the germline V gene are LNHDA and SQIVND (reference sequence). The CDR3: CASSDTGATAFYGYTF. DNA of the CDR3: TGTGCCAGTAGTGACACAGGGGCTACAGCGTTCTATGGCTACACCTTC. Variable domain in full (rest from reference TRBV19 and TRBJ1-2): DGGITQSPKYLFRKEGQNVTLSCEQNLNHDAMYWYRQDPGQGLRLIYYSQIVNDFQKGDIAEGYSVSREKKESFPLTVTSAQKNPTAFYLCASSDTGATAFYGYTFGSGTRLTVV.

This chain connects TRBV9 to TRBJ1-5, with 10 bases matching TRBD1. The CDR3 spans 15 residues. CDR1 and CDR2 (germline): SGDLS, YYNGEE. Trimming took 2 bases from V and 6 from J; bases not matched to a gene: 5. CDR3 nucleotides: TGTGCCAGCAGCGTTGGGGGACAGGGGATTCAGCCCCAGCATTTT. Protein sequence: CASSVGGQGIQPQHF.

The chain combines TRBV6-1 with TRBJ1-2; D might be TRBD1 (5 bases). The CDR3 is made up of 15 amino acids. Trimming shortened V by 7 bases and J by 4 bases, and 19 bases separated the two germline ends. CDR1 MNHNS and CDR2 SASEGT come from the germline V gene. CDR3 in DNA: TGTGCCAGCACTCTAATCTCCGGGGGGAGCTATGGCTACACCTTC. Translating it yields CASTLISGGSYGYTF.

This clone was recorded once. This chain connects TRBV6-6 to TRBJ1-1, with 7 bases fitting TRBD1. The CDR3 has 15 residues. After removal of 6 bases from V and 1 base from J, the junction contained 8 bases not matched to a gene. The germline gives CDR1 MNHNY, CDR2 SVGAGI (reference sequence). Here the CDR3 reads CASRPYRQGNTEAFF. DNA for the CDR3: TGTGCCAGCAGACCTTACCGACAGGGGAACACTGAAGCTTTCTTT.